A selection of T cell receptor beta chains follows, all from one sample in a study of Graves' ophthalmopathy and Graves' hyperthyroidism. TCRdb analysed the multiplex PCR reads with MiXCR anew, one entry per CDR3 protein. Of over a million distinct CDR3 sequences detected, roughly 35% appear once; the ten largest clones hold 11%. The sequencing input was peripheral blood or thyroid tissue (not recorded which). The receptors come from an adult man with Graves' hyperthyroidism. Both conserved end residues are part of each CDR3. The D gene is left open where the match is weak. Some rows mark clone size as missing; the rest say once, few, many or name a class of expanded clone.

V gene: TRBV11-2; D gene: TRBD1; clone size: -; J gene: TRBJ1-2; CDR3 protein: CASSLLDRVGTENGYTF; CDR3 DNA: TGTGCCAGCAGCTTACTCGACAGGGTGGGGACAGAGAATGGCTACACCTTC
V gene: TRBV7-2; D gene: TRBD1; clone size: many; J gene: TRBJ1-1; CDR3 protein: CASSLNRGSEAFF; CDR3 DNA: TGTGCCAGCAGCTTAAACAGGGGATCTGAAGCTTTCTTT
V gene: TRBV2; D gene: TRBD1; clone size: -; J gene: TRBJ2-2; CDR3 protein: CASSPKTGANTGELFF; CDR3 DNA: TGTGCCAGCAGTCCGAAGACAGGGGCGAACACCGGGGAGCTGTTTTTT
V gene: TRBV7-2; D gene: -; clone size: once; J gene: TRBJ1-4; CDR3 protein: CASSLSGGALREKLFF; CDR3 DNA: TGTGCCAGCAGCTTATCGGGAGGGGCCTTGCGGGAAAAACTGTTTTTT
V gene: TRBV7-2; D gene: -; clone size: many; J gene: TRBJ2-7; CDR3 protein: CASSSGSAGSREQYF; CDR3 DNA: TGTGCCAGCAGCTCGGGGTCGGCAGGGTCTAGGGAGCAGTACTTC
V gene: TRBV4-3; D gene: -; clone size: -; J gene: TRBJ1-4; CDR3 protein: CASSRDGREKLFF; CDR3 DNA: TGCGCCAGCAGCCGAGATGGACGGGAAAAACTGTTTTTT
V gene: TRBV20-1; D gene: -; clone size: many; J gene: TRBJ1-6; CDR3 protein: CSATGRDVRSPLHF; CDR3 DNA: TGCAGTGCTACGGGGAGAGACGTACGTTCACCCCTCCACTTT
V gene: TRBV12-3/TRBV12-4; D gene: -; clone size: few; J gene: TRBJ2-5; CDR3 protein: CASSFLGPADQETQYF; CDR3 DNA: TGTGCCAGCAGTTTTTTAGGTCCAGCAGACCAAGAGACCCAGTACTTC
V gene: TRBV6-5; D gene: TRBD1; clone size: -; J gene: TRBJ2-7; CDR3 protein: CASSYERRGPYEQYF; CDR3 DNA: TGTGCCAGCAGTTACGAACGCAGGGGGCCCTACGAGCAGTACTTC
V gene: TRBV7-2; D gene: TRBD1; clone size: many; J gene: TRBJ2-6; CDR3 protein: CASKQGRSGANVLTF; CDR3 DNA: TGTGCCAGCAAACAGGGGCGCTCTGGGGCCAACGTCCTGACTTTC
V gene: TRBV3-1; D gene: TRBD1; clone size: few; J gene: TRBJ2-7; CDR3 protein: CASSPGTGREQYF; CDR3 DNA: TGTGCCAGCAGCCCCGGGACAGGGCGGGAGCAGTACTTC
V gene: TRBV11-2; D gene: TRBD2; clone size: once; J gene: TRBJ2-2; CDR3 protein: CASSLEGGLAGGPTGELFF; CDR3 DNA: TGTGCCAGCAGCTTAGAAGGTGGACTAGCGGGAGGGCCCACCGGGGAGCTGTTTTTT